This T cell receptor (beta chain) derives from a study of blood T cell repertoires in COVID-19. Study at large: Acute and convalescent COVID-19 samples came from the United States, Italy and Spain. The analysed material was cDNA or gDNA that came from T cells, B-cell-depleted T cells, or PBMCs.

The length of the CDR3 is 17 residues. With 5 bases removed from V and 7 bases from J, the gap between germline ends came to 23 bases. The V gene's germline CDR1 is MNHNY and CDR2 SVGAGI (reference sequence). As originally analysed: Amplified reference gene primers provided the basis for estimating nucleated cell counts. Produced via immunoSEQ multiplex PCR; TCRdb's table is partial and in-frame only. For V, J and clone size, that table is used; D and trimming come from the DNA. Altogether approximately 91,000 clones are present, over 70% being singletons, with the ten largest covering 8.5% to 10%. This receptor was taken from a woman aged 80 or over with acute or convalescent COVID-19. The sample taken for sequencing was peripheral blood. The rearrangement joins TRBV6-6 to TRBJ2-2; possible D gene TRBD1, 5 bases. In DNA form, the CDR3 reads TGTGCCAGCAGTCAACCCGCCCAGGGCAGAGAATACGGGGAGCTGTTTTTT. Protein: CASSQPAQGREYGELFF.